This note documents a single T cell receptor beta chain sequence. Its recognized antigen is unknown. There are no base qualities to consult, and no much larger clone falls within one base. The data derive from a study of OX40 agonist ivuxolimab in advanced cancers. About the study as a whole: Ivuxolimab, which targeted the costimulatory receptor OX40 (CD134), was an agonistic, fully human IgG2 monoclonal antibody. In the dose-escalation cohort, around four fifths of patients were male, and the mean age was roughly 60 years with a range of about 20 to 80. The purpose of peripheral TCRbeta sequencing was to test whether ivuxolimab changed TCR sequence diversity and led to clonal T-cell expansion. Intravenous ivuxolimab was administered to patients every 2 weeks at six dose levels: 0.01, 0.1, 0.3, 1.5, 3 and 10 mg/kg. Partial responses occurred in three dose-escalation patients, of whom one had hepatocellular carcinoma and two had cutaneous melanoma. Among the roughly 50 dose-escalation patients, some 20 had hepatocellular carcinoma, around 15 melanoma, 9 renal cell carcinoma and 9 head and neck cancer. The paper reports the monotherapy dose-escalation portion (N of about 47 patients) of the phase I ivuxolimab trial. Prior anti-PD-1, anti-PD-L1 or anti-CTLA-4 therapy was permitted, and roughly two fifths of dose-escalation patients had received checkpoint inhibitors. General findings and caveats noted by the study authors: Low levels of normalized T-cell clonal expansion were also seen in some nonresponding patients. Which antigens the clonally expanded peripheral T cells were specific for was not determined. In partial responders in the 0.1-3.0 mg/kg groups, normalized peripheral clonal expansion was found to be among the lowest, especially among CD8+ T cells. After ivuxolimab, more expanded clones were found on average in CD8+ T cells than in CD4+ T cells. At doses of 0.1 to 3.0 mg/kg, clonal expansion of both CD4+ and CD8+ blood T cells was observed from baseline to week 6.

To sequence the TCRbeta CDR3 region, genomic DNA was isolated from the sorted cells. The immunoSEQ Assay was used to sequence the TCRbeta CDR3 regions. Not all clones reach the TCRdb copy of this immuneACCESS table, which keeps in-frame sequences only. Checked studies attribute under half of the gap to unresolved V genes and leave the rest unexplained. Across this sample there are about 130,000 clones, with about nine tenths seen only once. The biggest ten clones account for about 1.1% of the sample. V loses 11 bases at its end and J loses 2 bases; junction bases beyond the gene matches: 8. The CDR3 contains 13 residues, cysteine and phenylalanine counted. The CDR3 DNA has 39 bases and is translated from base 1. CDR1 ENHRY and CDR2 SYGVKD were looked up in the germline V gene. The trial excluded patients who had a history of autoimmune disease or were on systemic immunosuppression. In every dose cohort, peripheral blood was drawn for TCR sequencing at baseline, cycle 4 day 1, and cycle 7 day 1. The samples were taken from a phase I, first-in-human, multicenter, open-label dose-escalation trial of ivuxolimab. The trial enrolled adults with locally advanced or metastatic head and neck squamous cell, hepatocellular, melanoma or renal cell carcinoma. Before TCR sequencing, CD4+ and CD8+ T cells were separately sorted from peripheral blood.

The sequence was collected from an adult with an advanced solid tumor such as melanoma, head and neck, liver or kidney cancer. Source: CD4+ or CD8+ T cells sorted from blood, taken in a trial of the OX40 agonist ivuxolimab. The sequence joins TRBV10-3 to TRBJ1-2, with 7 bases in between that match TRBD1. At the DNA level, the sequence is TGTGCCGTTCGGGGGACAGCCAACTATGGCTACACCTTC. The translation is CAVRGTANYGYTF.